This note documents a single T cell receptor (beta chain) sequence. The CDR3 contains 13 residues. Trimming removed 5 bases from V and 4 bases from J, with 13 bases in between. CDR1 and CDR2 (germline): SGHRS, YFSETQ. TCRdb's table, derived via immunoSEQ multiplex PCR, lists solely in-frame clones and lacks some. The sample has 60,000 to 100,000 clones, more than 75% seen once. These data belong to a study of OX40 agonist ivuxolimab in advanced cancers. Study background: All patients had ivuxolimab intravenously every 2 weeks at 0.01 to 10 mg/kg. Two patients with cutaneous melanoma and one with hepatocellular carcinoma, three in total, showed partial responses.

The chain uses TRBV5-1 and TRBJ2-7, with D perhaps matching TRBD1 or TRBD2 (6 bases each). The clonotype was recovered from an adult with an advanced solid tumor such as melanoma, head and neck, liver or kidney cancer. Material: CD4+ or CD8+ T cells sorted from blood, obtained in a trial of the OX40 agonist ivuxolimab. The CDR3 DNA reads TGCGCCAGCAGGTCCGAGGGGGGTTACGAGCAGTACTTC. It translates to CASRSEGGYEQYF.